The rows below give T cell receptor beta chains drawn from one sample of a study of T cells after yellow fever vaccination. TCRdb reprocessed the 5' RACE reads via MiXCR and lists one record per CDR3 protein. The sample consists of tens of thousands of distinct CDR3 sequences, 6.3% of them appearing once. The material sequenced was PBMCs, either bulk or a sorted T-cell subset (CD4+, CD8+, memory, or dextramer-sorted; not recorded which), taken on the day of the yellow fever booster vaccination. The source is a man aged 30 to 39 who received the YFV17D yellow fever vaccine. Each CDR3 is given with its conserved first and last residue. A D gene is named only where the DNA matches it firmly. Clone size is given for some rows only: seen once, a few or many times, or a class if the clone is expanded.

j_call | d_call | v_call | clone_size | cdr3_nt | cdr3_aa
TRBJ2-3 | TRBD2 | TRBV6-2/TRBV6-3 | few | TGTGCCAGCGGGGCCCCGTTAGCGGGAGGTCCCAAAGATACGCAGTATTTT | CASGAPLAGGPKDTQYF
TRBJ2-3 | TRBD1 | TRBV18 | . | TGTGCCAGCTCACCCCCCCGGACAGGGGCCTTCACAGATACGCAGTATTTT | CASSPPRTGAFTDTQYF
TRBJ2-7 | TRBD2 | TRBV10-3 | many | TGTGCCATCAGTGAGGAAGCGGGAGGTCTCGAGCAGTACTTC | CAISEEAGGLEQYF
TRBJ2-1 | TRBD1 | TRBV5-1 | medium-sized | TGCGCCAGCAGGAAGGGACAGAACAATGAGCAGTTCTTC | CASRKGQNNEQFF
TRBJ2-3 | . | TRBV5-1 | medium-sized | TGCGCCAGCAGCTTCCGGGACCCGGGGACAGATACGCAGTATTTT | CASSFRDPGTDTQYF
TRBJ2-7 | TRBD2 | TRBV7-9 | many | TGTGCCAGCAGCTTTGGCGGGAGGTCCTACGAGCAGTACTTC | CASSFGGRSYEQYF
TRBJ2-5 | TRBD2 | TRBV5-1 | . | TGCGCCAGCAGCTTGGAAGGGACTAGTTGGCTACGGGAGACCCAGTACTTC | CASSLEGTSWLRETQYF
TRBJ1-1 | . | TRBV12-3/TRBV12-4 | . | TGTGCCAGCAGGTCGTCGGGACTGCTAGGTGAAGCTTTCTTT | CASRSSGLLGEAFF
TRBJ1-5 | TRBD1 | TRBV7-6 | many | TGTGCCAGCAGCCAGGGACAGGGGGACGGGGGCAATCAGCCCCAGCATTTT | CASSQGQGDGGNQPQHF
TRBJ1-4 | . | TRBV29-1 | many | TGCAGCGTCTGGGACACAAATGAAAAACTGTTTTTT | CSVWDTNEKLFF
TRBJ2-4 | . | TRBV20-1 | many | TGCAGTGTCGTGTGGCAGGGGAAAAACATTCAGTACTTC | CSVVWQGKNIQYF
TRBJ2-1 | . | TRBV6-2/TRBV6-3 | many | TGTGCCAGCAGTTACTTCATGGCGGGAAGGAGCAATGAGCAGTTCTTC | CASSYFMAGRSNEQFF
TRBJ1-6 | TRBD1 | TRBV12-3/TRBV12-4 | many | TGTGCCAGCAGGCCGGGACAGGGGAGCTCCTATAATTCACCCCTCCACTTT | CASRPGQGSSYNSPLHF
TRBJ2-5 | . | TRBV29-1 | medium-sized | TGCAGCGTTGAGGCAGACCAAGAGACCCAGTACTTC | CSVEADQETQYF
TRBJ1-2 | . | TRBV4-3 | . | TGCGCCAGCAGCGTCGGGGGGGAAACGGGCTACACCTTC | CASSVGGETGYTF
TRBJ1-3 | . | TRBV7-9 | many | TGTGCCAGCAGCTTACCGTGGGGGAATACAGACACCATATATTTT | CASSLPWGNTDTIYF
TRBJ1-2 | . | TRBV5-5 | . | TGTGCCAGCAGCTTGGGGGCTGACACCAACGGGATCTATGGCTACACCTTC | CASSLGADTNGIYGYTF
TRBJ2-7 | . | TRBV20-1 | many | TGCAGTGCTAGGGGACGGGATCATTTTCCGTACGAGCAGTACTTC | CSARGRDHFPYEQYF
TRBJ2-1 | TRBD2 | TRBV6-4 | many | TGTGCCAGCAGTGACCTTCCGGGACTAACGAATGAGCAGTTCTTC | CASSDLPGLTNEQFF
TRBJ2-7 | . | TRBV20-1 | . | TGCAGTGCTAGGACGACGGACTACGCTACCTACGAGCAGTACTTC | CSARTTDYATYEQYF
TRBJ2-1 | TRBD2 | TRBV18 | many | TGTGCCAGCTCACCACAAAGTTCCAGCGGGAGTTACAATGAGCAGTTCTTC | CASSPQSSSGSYNEQFF
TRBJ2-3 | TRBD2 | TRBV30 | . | TGTGCCTGGAGTGGAGGACTAGCGGGAGCAACGCAGTATTTT | CAWSGGLAGATQYF
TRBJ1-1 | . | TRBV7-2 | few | TGTGCCAGCAGCTTATTCGGGCAGGGGAAAAAGGGGAACACTGAAGCTTTCTTT | CASSLFGQGKKGNTEAFF
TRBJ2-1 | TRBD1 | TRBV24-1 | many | TGTGCCACCAGTGACAGGACAGGGCCTGGCGAGCAGTTCTTC | CATSDRTGPGEQFF
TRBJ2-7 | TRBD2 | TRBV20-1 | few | TGCAGTGCTAGAGAGGTAGCGGGAGTTTACGAGCAGTACTTC | CSAREVAGVYEQYF
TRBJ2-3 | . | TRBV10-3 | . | TGTGCCATCAGGATGGCCCGCACACTTACTAGCACAGATACGCAGTATTTT | CAIRMARTLTSTDTQYF
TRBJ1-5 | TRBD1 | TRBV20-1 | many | TGCAGTGCGGGGACAGGTGATAGTCAGCCCCAGCATTTT | CSAGTGDSQPQHF
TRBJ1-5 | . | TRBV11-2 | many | TGTGCCAGCAGCTTAGGTAGGAGCAATCAGCCCCAGCATTTT | CASSLGRSNQPQHF
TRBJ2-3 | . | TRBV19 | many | TGTGCCAGTAGTATCGGGGGCGCAGATACGCAGTATTTT | CASSIGGADTQYF
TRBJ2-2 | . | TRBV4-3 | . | TGCGCCAGCAGCCAAGAAACCCCAGGACGCCAATCAATACCCACCGGGGAGCTGTTTTTT | CASSQETPGRQSIPTGELFF
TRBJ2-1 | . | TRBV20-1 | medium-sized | TGCAGTGCCCTCCGGGTCTACAATGAGCAGTTCTTC | CSALRVYNEQFF
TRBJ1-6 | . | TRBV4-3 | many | TGCGCCAGCAGCCATCAGCGGTATAATTCACCCCTCCACTTT | CASSHQRYNSPLHF
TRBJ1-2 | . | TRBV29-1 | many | TGCAGCGGCCAAGCGGGGGACTATGGCTACACCTTC | CSGQAGDYGYTF
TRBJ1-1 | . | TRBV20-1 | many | TGCAGTGCTAGAGCCGACACATACACTGAAGCTTTCTTT | CSARADTYTEAFF
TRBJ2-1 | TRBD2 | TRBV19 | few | TGTGCCAGTAGTATAGTCGCTAGCGGGAGCTCCTACAATGAGCAGTTCTTC | CASSIVASGSSYNEQFF
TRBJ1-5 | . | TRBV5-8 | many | TGTGCCAGCAGCTGGGGGGAAGGTCAGCCCCAGCATTTT | CASSWGEGQPQHF
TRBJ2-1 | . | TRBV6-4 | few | TGTGCCAGCAGTGACTCAATAGAGACTGGGGAGCAGTTCTTC | CASSDSIETGEQFF
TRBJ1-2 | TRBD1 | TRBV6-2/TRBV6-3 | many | TGTGCCAGCAGTTACGGGACAGGGAACTATGGCTACACCTTC | CASSYGTGNYGYTF
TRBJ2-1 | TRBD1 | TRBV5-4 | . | TGTGCCAGCAGCTTGCGGGACAGGAGATACAATGAGCAGTTCTTC | CASSLRDRRYNEQFF
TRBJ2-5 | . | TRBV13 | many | TGTGCCAGCAGCCGGGACTTTGAAGAGACCCAGTACTTC | CASSRDFEETQYF
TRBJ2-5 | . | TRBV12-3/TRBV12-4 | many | TGTGCCAGCAGTTTAGTGGGGGATGACCAGTACTTC | CASSLVGDDQYF
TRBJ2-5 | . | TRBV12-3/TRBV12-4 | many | TGTGCCAGCACCCAAACCAGGGGAAAGTCCGAGACCCAGTACTTC | CASTQTRGKSETQYF
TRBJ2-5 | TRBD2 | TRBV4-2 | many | TGTGCCAGCAGCCAAGAAGCGGGAGGGTCCTTTTTGGAGACCCAGTACTTC | CASSQEAGGSFLETQYF
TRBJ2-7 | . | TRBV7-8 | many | TGTGCCAGCAGCACTGTGTCTGCCTACGAGCAGTACTTC | CASSTVSAYEQYF
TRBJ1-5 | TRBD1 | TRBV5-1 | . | TGCGCCAGCAGCAGGGCAGGGGGTAGCAATCAGCCCCAGCATTTT | CASSRAGGSNQPQHF
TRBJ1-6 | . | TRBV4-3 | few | TGCGCCAGCAGCCAAGAAAAGGGCTATAATTCACCCCTCCACTTT | CASSQEKGYNSPLHF
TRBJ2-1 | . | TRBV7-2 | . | TGTGCCAGCAGCCCCCTAGGCGGACAGCCGTACAATGAGCAGTTCTTC | CASSPLGGQPYNEQFF
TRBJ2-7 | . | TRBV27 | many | TGTGCCAGCATGGGACAATTAGGCGGCGAGCAGTACTTC | CASMGQLGGEQYF
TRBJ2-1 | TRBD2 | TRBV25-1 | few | TGTGCCAGCCTATTGGGACTACCGGCCTACAATGAGCAGTTCTTC | CASLLGLPAYNEQFF
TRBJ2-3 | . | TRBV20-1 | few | TGCAGTGCTGGGGGGTGGGGCGCAGATACGCAGTATTTT | CSAGGWGADTQYF
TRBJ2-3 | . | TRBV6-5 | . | TGTGCCAGCAACCGAAGAGGGGGGGGGACAGATACGCAGTATTTT | CASNRRGGGTDTQYF
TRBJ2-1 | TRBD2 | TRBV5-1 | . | TGCGCCAGCAGCCCGGGGACTAGCGGCTACAATGAGCAGTTCTTC | CASSPGTSGYNEQFF
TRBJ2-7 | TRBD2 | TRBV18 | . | TGTGCCAGCTCAACGAGCGGGAGTATTTACGAGCAGTACTTC | CASSTSGSIYEQYF